These T cell receptor beta chains were read from a single sample in a study of blood T cell repertoires in COVID-19. Generated by immunoSEQ multiplex PCR, the TCRdb table keeps only in-frame clones and is missing some. The sample has about 400,000 clones, over 75% seen once. The specimen was PBMCs or T cells enriched from blood (not recorded which). The receptor set was obtained from a man aged 35 to 55 in a cohort exposed to, infected with or recovered from COVID-19 (not recorded which). Both conserved end residues are part of each CDR3. D genes are given only for firm matches. Clone size, where shown, is once, few, many, or a class for clones that have expanded.

v_gene	d_gene	abundance	j_gene	CDR3aa	CDR3nt
TRBV3-1/TRBV3-2	NA	once	TRBJ1-2	CASSPAATWGYTF	TGTGCCAGCAGCCCAGCGGCGACGTGGGGCTACACCTTC
TRBV2	NA	NA	TRBJ1-5	CASSTINSQPQHF	TGTGCCAGCAGTACCATTAATAGTCAGCCCCAGCATTTT
TRBV5-1	NA	NA	TRBJ1-6	CASSFVQGRPPLHF	TGCGCCAGCAGCTTCGTTCAGGGAAGGCCACCCCTCCACTTT
TRBV9	NA	NA	TRBJ2-5	CASSVAGGPGETQYF	TGTGCCAGCAGCGTAGCCGGAGGGCCAGGAGAGACCCAGTACTTC
TRBV30	NA	NA	TRBJ2-4	CAWSVAGAKNIQYF	TGTGCCTGGAGTGTGGCGGGGGCCAAAAACATTCAGTACTTC
TRBV27	NA	NA	TRBJ1-1	CASSLGRNTEAFF	TGTGCCAGCAGTTTGGGGAGAAACACTGAAGCTTTCTTT
TRBV15	NA	NA	TRBJ1-5	CATSRGENQPQHF	TGTGCCACCAGCAGAGGGGAGAATCAGCCCCAGCATTTT
TRBV7-6	NA	NA	TRBJ2-3	CASSLARNSTDTQYF	TGTGCCAGCAGCTTGGCGCGGAACAGCACAGATACGCAGTATTTT
TRBV5-5	NA	NA	TRBJ1-2	CASGEQGSYGYTF	TGTGCCAGCGGAGAACAGGGCAGCTATGGCTACACCTTC
TRBV2	NA	NA	TRBJ1-2	CASRLQGSGGYTF	TGTGCCAGCAGACTCCAGGGATCCGGTGGCTACACCTTC
TRBV19	TRBD1	NA	TRBJ2-2	CATSLGTGVDHGELFF	TGTGCCACCTCTCTGGGGACAGGGGTAGATCACGGGGAGCTGTTTTTT
TRBV11-2	TRBD2	NA	TRBJ2-5	CASSPTRTSQETQYF	TGTGCCAGCAGCCCAACCCGGACTAGCCAAGAGACCCAGTACTTC